This note documents a single T cell receptor beta chain sequence. This record comes from a study of cytotoxic CD8 clonotypes in ibrutinib-treated CLL. Produced via immunoSEQ multiplex PCR; TCRdb's table is partial and in-frame only. The profile shows roughly 170,000 clones, roughly four fifths of them singletons. V lost 6 bases and J lost 5; bases outside the gene matches: 3. This CDR3 region has 11 residues. Germline CDR1 and CDR2: SQVTM and ANQGSEA. Sequences were derived from PBMCs, sampled after 24 months of ibrutinib treatment. This TCR came from a human donor with chronic lymphocytic leukemia. The chain recombines TRBV29-1 with TRBJ2-5, with 7 positions matching TRBD2. CDR3 DNA: TGCAGCGTAACTAGCGCTGAGACCCAGTACTTC. Amino acids: CSVTSAETQYF.